The entry below describes one TCR beta chain. This sample is drawn from a study of immune characterization of retroperitoneal liposarcoma. Germline CDR1 SGHTA, CDR2 FQGNSA. The trim removed 5 bases at V and 4 bases at J, leaving 2 bases unmatched. This CDR3 comprises 15 residues. TCRdb processed the PCR reads anew with MiXCR; each CDR3 protein has one entry. The sample includes fewer than 9,000 distinct CDR3 sequences, just under 30% of them seen just once. The chain employs TRBV7-2 and TRBJ2-1, with 13 bases aligning to TRBD2. The specimen sequenced was blood. The TCR comes from a male donor with retroperitoneal liposarcoma. The DNA of the CDR3 is TGTGCCAGCAGCCCGACTAGCGGGAGGTACAATGAGCAGTTCTTC. This sequence encodes CASSPTSGRYNEQFF.